This record concerns one T cell receptor (beta chain) sequence. Original processing notes: Nucleated cell number was recorded as an estimate derived from reference gene primer amplification. Using immunoSEQ multiplex PCR, the repertoire was profiled, and TCRdb retains in-frame clones only, with some absent. V, J and clone size derive from that table, while D and trimming were established from the DNA sequence. The sample lists 300,000 or so clones; about 90% were seen once. The sample belongs to a study of blood T cell repertoires in COVID-19. Study overall: COVID-19 samples, acute and convalescent, were from the United States, Italy and Spain. In each case, the material was cDNA or gDNA derived from T cells, B-cell-depleted T cells, or PBMCs.

The germline V gene encodes CDR1 SGDLS and CDR2 YYNGEE. This CDR3 spans 15 amino acids. V gave up 4 bases and J gave up 5 bases; unmatched junction bases: 7. Participant-given clinical history determined each cohort assignment. The genes are TRBV9 and TRBJ1-3, with TRBD1 identical over 9 bases. The sequence came from a woman aged 30 to 39 who had recovered from COVID-19. Specimen: PBMCs or T cells enriched from blood (not recorded which). The CDR3 coding sequence is TGTGCCAGCAGCCCCCACAGGGGGCCCCGAAACACCATATATTTT. Its translation is CASSPHRGPRNTIYF.